This is a list of T cell receptor beta chains from one sample in a study of blood T cells in healthy people across ages. A single record per CDR3 protein comes from TCRdb applying MiXCR to the 5' RACE reads. The table lists hundreds of thousands of distinct CDR3 sequences, more than 20% of them singletons, with roughly 3.6% in the top ten. Sequences were obtained from blood. These receptors came from a man between 65 and 80 years old in good health. CDR3s include the opening cysteine and the closing phenylalanine or tryptophan. The D gene is left open where the match is weak. Only part of the rows carry a size: once, few, many, or a class if the clone is expanded.

d_call clone_size j_call v_call cdr3_aa cdr3_nt
NA few TRBJ2-7 TRBV12-3/TRBV12-4 CASSLTTYYEQYF TGTGCCAGCAGTTTAACCACTTACTACGAGCAGTACTTC
NA NA TRBJ2-4 TRBV12-3/TRBV12-4 CASSPQGMRAKNIQYF TGTGCCAGCAGTCCCCAGGGCATGAGGGCCAAAAACATTCAGTACTTC
TRBD2 few TRBJ2-1 TRBV12-3/TRBV12-4 CASRSRPLSGRSEQFF TGTGCCAGCAGATCCCGCCCCCTAAGCGGGAGAAGTGAGCAGTTCTTC
NA few TRBJ1-4 TRBV2 CASRANRAVNEKLFF TGTGCCAGCAGAGCCAACAGGGCAGTTAATGAAAAACTGTTTTTT
TRBD1 few TRBJ1-4 TRBV7-6 CASSLGDRGVTNEKLFF TGTGCCAGCAGCTTAGGAGACAGGGGTGTGACTAATGAAAAACTGTTTTTT
TRBD1 few TRBJ2-4 TRBV7-2 CASSTTGGKNIQYF TGTGCCAGCAGTACGACAGGGGGCAAAAACATTCAGTACTTC
TRBD2 NA TRBJ2-5 TRBV7-9 CASSFGTSGSEQETQYF TGTGCCAGCAGCTTTGGGACTAGCGGGAGCGAGCAAGAGACCCAGTACTTC
NA few TRBJ2-7 TRBV27 CASSVIPGTSSYEQYF TGTGCCAGCAGTGTCATACCGGGGACATCTTCCTACGAGCAGTACTTC
NA NA TRBJ2-2 TRBV5-1 CASSGVRGTGELFF TGCGCCAGCAGCGGAGTGAGGGGGACCGGGGAGCTGTTTTTT
NA NA TRBJ2-7 TRBV9 CASNTGQWRGEQYF TGTGCCAGCAACACGGGACAGTGGAGGGGCGAGCAGTACTTC
NA NA TRBJ2-7 TRBV20-1 CSAPDLASEQYF TGCAGTGCGCCTGATCTAGCGAGCGAGCAGTACTTC
NA NA TRBJ2-7 TRBV6-1 CASSVGTRAIYYEQYF TGTGCCAGCAGTGTAGGGACAAGGGCAATTTACTACGAGCAGTACTTC
NA NA TRBJ2-4 TRBV6-2/TRBV6-3 CASSYPWDNQYF TGTGCCAGCAGTTACCCGTGGGATAATCAGTACTTC
NA few TRBJ2-1 TRBV15 CATSRATRDNEQFF TGTGCCACCAGCAGAGCTACAAGAGACAATGAGCAGTTCTTC
TRBD1 once TRBJ1-2 TRBV7-2 CASTEWDRGEGYTF TGTGCCAGCACCGAGTGGGACAGGGGGGAAGGCTACACCTTC
NA NA TRBJ2-1 TRBV19 CASKGGVSSYNEQFF TGTGCCAGTAAAGGGGGGGTAAGCTCCTACAATGAGCAGTTCTTC
NA NA TRBJ1-4 TRBV27 CASRRGSEKLFF TGTGCCAGCAGAAGAGGCTCAGAAAAACTGTTTTTT
NA NA TRBJ2-7 TRBV5-5 CASSLARTTDIGEQYF TGTGCCAGCAGCTTGGCCCGGACGACAGACATTGGCGAGCAGTACTTC
TRBD1 few TRBJ2-7 TRBV24-1 CATSDTGTGVNEQYF TGTGCCACCAGTGATACCGGGACAGGGGTCAACGAGCAGTACTTC
NA NA TRBJ2-4 TRBV28 CASGTDFENIQYF TGTGCCAGCGGGACGGATTTCGAAAACATTCAGTACTTC
NA few TRBJ2-5 TRBV20-1 CSASYGPQETQYF TGCAGTGCTAGCTACGGACCGCAAGAGACCCAGTACTTC
TRBD2 NA TRBJ2-1 TRBV4-3 CASSQDWGTSGSYEQFF TGCGCCAGCAGCCAAGATTGGGGGACTAGCGGGAGCTATGAGCAGTTCTTC
TRBD2 few TRBJ2-3 TRBV10-3 CAIRRSGRADTQYF TGTGCCATCAGGCGTAGCGGGAGGGCAGATACGCAGTATTTT
NA NA TRBJ2-1 TRBV4-1 CASSQVPNTYNEQFF TGCGCCAGCAGCCAAGTTCCGAACACCTACAATGAGCAGTTCTTC
TRBD1 few TRBJ2-5 TRBV20-1 CSARPDRGETQYF TGCAGTGCTAGACCGGACAGGGGAGAGACCCAGTACTTC
NA NA TRBJ1-2 TRBV6-1 CASSEHTGTYGYTF TGTGCCAGCAGTGAACATACAGGGACCTATGGCTACACCTTC
NA NA TRBJ1-2 TRBV20-1 CSAFETLGDGYTF TGCAGTGCATTCGAGACTCTAGGGGATGGCTACACCTTC
TRBD2 NA TRBJ2-1 TRBV2 CANAPGTSIHEQFF TGTGCCAACGCCCCCGGGACTAGCATCCATGAGCAGTTCTTC
TRBD2 NA TRBJ2-7 TRBV11-2 CASSLVASGALSSYEQYF TGTGCCAGCAGCTTAGTAGCTAGCGGGGCCCTCAGCTCCTACGAGCAGTACTTC
NA many TRBJ2-7 TRBV4-1 CASSQDSYEQYF TGTGCCAGCAGCCAAGATAGTTACGAGCAGTACTTC
NA few TRBJ2-1 TRBV9 CASSVSVQSSYNEQFF TGTGCCAGCAGCGTTAGCGTCCAGAGCTCCTACAATGAGCAGTTCTTC
NA few TRBJ2-1 TRBV7-9 CASSLLVSDEQFF TGTGCCAGCAGCTTACTGGTATCCGATGAGCAGTTCTTC
NA many TRBJ1-4 TRBV4-2 CASSQEGQMGEKLFF TGTGCCAGCAGCCAAGAAGGTCAAATGGGTGAAAAACTGTTTTTT
TRBD1 NA TRBJ2-7 TRBV10-3 CAIQGQGNYEQYF TGTGCCATCCAGGGACAGGGGAACTACGAGCAGTACTTC
TRBD2 many TRBJ2-3 TRBV15 CATSRNPTSGNTDTQYF TGTGCCACCAGCAGAAATCCGACTAGCGGGAACACAGATACGCAGTATTTT